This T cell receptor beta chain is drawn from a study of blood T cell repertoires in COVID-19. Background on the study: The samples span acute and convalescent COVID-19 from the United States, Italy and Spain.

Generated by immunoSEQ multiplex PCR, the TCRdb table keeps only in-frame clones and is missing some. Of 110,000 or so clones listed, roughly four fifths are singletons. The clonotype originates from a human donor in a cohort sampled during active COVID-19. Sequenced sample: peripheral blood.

The CDR3 loop is CASSQGGSTNEKLFF. The CDR3 DNA follows: TGCGCCAGCAGCCAAGGAGGGTCAACTAATGAAAAACTGTTTTTT. The chain links TRBV4-3 to TRBJ1-4; D gene uncertain. The germline V and J ends were trimmed by 1 base and 0 bases, with 6 bases remaining between them. CDR1 and CDR2 (germline): LGHNA, YSLEER. CDR3 length: 15 residues.